The rows below give T cell receptor beta chains drawn from one sample of a study of a mutant IDH1 vaccine in newly diagnosed glioma. For these TCRs, the target antigens are not known. Here immunoSEQ multiplex PCR was the method, and the copy in TCRdb shows in-frame clones only, minus some. The table shows roughly 34,000 clones, with more than 65% occurring only once. The sample was PBMCs, taken from a glioma patient whose treatment included an IDH1 peptide vaccine. The receptor set was obtained from a man aged 30-40 years with glioma. Both conserved end residues are part of each CDR3. A D gene is named only where the DNA matches it firmly. Expanded clones get a size class; other rows say once, few or many, or leave the size out.

j_call d_call clone_size v_call cdr3_aa cdr3_nt
TRBJ2-5 TRBD1 NA TRBV5-1 CASSLTTGGETQYF TGCGCCAGCAGCTTAACCACAGGGGGGGAGACCCAGTACTTC
TRBJ1-2 NA NA TRBV5-4 CASSQDPFDYGYTF TGTGCCAGCAGCCAGGACCCGTTTGACTATGGCTACACCTTC
TRBJ2-7 NA once TRBV7-7 CASSSTPGAAYEQYF TGTGCCAGCAGCTCAACCCCAGGAGCGGCCTACGAGCAGTACTTC
TRBJ2-2 NA NA TRBV18 CASSPPRGNTGELFF TGTGCCAGCTCACCACCCAGGGGGAACACCGGGGAGCTGTTTTTT
TRBJ1-2 NA NA TRBV29-1 CSVGTSYPDSRLYGYTF TGCAGCGTTGGGACCAGTTATCCGGACTCACGACTCTATGGCTACACCTTC
TRBJ2-1 TRBD2 NA TRBV29-1 CSVEAGGPLIYNEQFF TGCAGCGTGGAAGCGGGGGGGCCGTTAATCTACAATGAGCAGTTCTTC
TRBJ2-7 NA NA TRBV19 CASSNRAGGYEQYF TGTGCCAGTAGTAACAGGGCCGGCGGCTACGAGCAGTACTTC
TRBJ2-7 TRBD2 few TRBV7-6 CASSSSTGGPYEQYF TGTGCCAGCAGCTCATCGACGGGGGGGCCGTACGAGCAGTACTTC
TRBJ1-2 NA NA TRBV15 CATSRGLSNYGYTF TGTGCCACCAGCAGAGGACTGAGTAACTATGGCTACACCTTC
TRBJ1-3 NA NA TRBV5-6 CASSDEGFSGNTIYF TGTGCCAGCAGCGACGAGGGGTTTTCTGGAAACACCATATATTTT
TRBJ1-2 NA NA TRBV6-5 CATHSGYGYTF TGTGCCACCCATAGCGGCTATGGCTACACCTTC
TRBJ1-1 NA few TRBV19 CASSMSGPDRPFF TGTGCCAGTAGTATGTCGGGACCAGATCGACCTTTCTTT
TRBJ2-7 TRBD1 NA TRBV30 CAWSGDRFYEQYF TGTGCCTGGAGTGGGGACAGATTCTACGAGCAGTACTTC
TRBJ1-6 NA NA TRBV2 CASSDGTTNSPLHF TGTGCCAGCAGTGATGGGACAACTAATTCACCCCTCCACTTT
TRBJ2-2 TRBD2 NA TRBV6-5 CASSSGTLNTGELFF TGTGCCAGCAGCAGCGGGACTCTGAACACCGGGGAGCTGTTTTTT
TRBJ1-2 NA NA TRBV25-1 CASSDRHGYTF TGTGCCAGCAGTGACCGACATGGCTACACCTTC
TRBJ1-1 NA NA TRBV29-1 CSVWARASGNTEAFF TGCAGCGTTTGGGCCCGGGCGTCGGGGAACACTGAAGCTTTCTTT
TRBJ1-1 NA NA TRBV18 CASSLRDNPNTEAFF TGTGCCAGCTCACTGCGGGACAACCCGAACACTGAAGCTTTCTTT
TRBJ1-2 NA NA TRBV30 CAWSPGGDIGGYTF TGTGCCTGGAGCCCCGGGGGGGATATAGGGGGCTACACCTTC
TRBJ1-1 NA NA TRBV7-2 CASSLRRGAEAFF TGTGCCAGCAGCTTGAGGCGTGGGGCTGAAGCTTTCTTT
TRBJ2-3 NA NA TRBV5-6 CASSTPGPGTDTQYF TGTGCCAGCAGCACACCGGGACCCGGGACAGATACGCAGTATTTT
TRBJ2-1 TRBD2 NA TRBV4-1 CASSQGSGAGGVRSYNEQFF TGCGCCAGCAGCCAAGGGAGTGGAGCGGGAGGGGTGAGATCCTACAATGAGCAGTTCTTC
TRBJ1-4 TRBD1 NA TRBV30 CAWSAGTGLLNGLFF TGTGCCTGGAGTGCTGGGACAGGGCTTCTCAATGGACTGTTTTTT
TRBJ1-2 TRBD1 NA TRBV7-9 CASSFGQGGYGYTF TGTGCCAGCAGCTTTGGACAGGGAGGCTATGGCTACACCTTC
TRBJ1-2 NA NA TRBV2 CASILDGGYTF TGTGCCAGCATCCTAGACGGTGGCTACACCTTC
TRBJ1-6 NA NA TRBV4-1 CASSQDSWKEAEGNSPLHF TGCGCCAGCAGCCAAGATTCGTGGAAAGAGGCAGAGGGAAATTCACCCCTCCACTTT
TRBJ2-7 TRBD1 NA TRBV30 CAWSLSQGANYEQYF TGTGCCTGGTCTCTCTCACAGGGGGCGAACTACGAGCAGTACTTC
TRBJ2-5 NA once TRBV10-3 CAISESGQRETQYF TGTGCCATCAGTGAGTCAGGACAGAGGGAGACCCAGTACTTC
TRBJ2-2 NA NA TRBV7-2 CASSLENRENTGELFF TGTGCCAGCAGCTTAGAGAACAGGGAGAACACCGGGGAGCTGTTTTTT
TRBJ2-5 NA NA TRBV2 CASSEAPPGLQETQYF TGTGCCAGCAGTGAAGCGCCCCCTGGCCTGCAAGAGACCCAGTACTTC
TRBJ2-3 TRBD1 NA TRBV15 CATSRAEGASDTQYF TGTGCCACCAGCAGAGCTGAGGGGGCCTCAGATACGCAGTATTTT
TRBJ1-1 NA few TRBV6-5 CASSYEEPWGTEAFF TGTGCCAGCAGTTACGAGGAGCCCTGGGGCACTGAAGCTTTCTTT
TRBJ2-2 TRBD2 medium-sized TRBV7-6 CASSLLAGGRQSTGGLFF TGTGCCAGCAGCTTATTAGCGGGGGGCCGACAGAGCACCGGGGGGCTGTTTTTT
TRBJ1-4 NA NA TRBV9 CASSVSGVTNEKLFF TGTGCCAGCAGCGTATCAGGGGTAACTAATGAAAAACTGTTTTTT
TRBJ1-6 TRBD1 NA TRBV6-6 CASSQGQGMGSPLHF TGTGCCAGCAGCCAAGGACAGGGGATGGGTTCACCCCTCCACTTT
TRBJ1-4 NA NA TRBV5-4 CASSLNQGDEKLFF TGTGCCAGCAGCTTGAACCAGGGCGATGAAAAACTGTTTTTT
TRBJ1-4 NA NA TRBV9 CASSGGRDEKLFF TGTGCCAGCAGCGGGGGGCGCGATGAAAAACTGTTTTTT
TRBJ2-7 NA NA TRBV6-5 CASSYGGTYEQYF TGTGCCAGCAGCTACGGGGGAACCTACGAGCAGTACTTC
TRBJ2-6 TRBD1 once TRBV7-8 CASSDRAGANVLTF TGTGCCAGCAGCGACAGGGCTGGGGCCAACGTCCTGACTTTC
TRBJ1-6 NA NA TRBV2 CATQAFDNSPLHF TGTGCCACCCAGGCTTTCGATAATTCACCCCTCCACTTT
TRBJ2-7 TRBD1 NA TRBV11-2 CASSIGQAYEQYF TGTGCCAGCAGCATAGGACAGGCCTACGAGCAGTACTTC
TRBJ2-7 NA NA TRBV19 CASSIGRARRGEQYF TGTGCCAGTAGTATAGGGCGAGCCCGGCGGGGCGAGCAGTACTTC